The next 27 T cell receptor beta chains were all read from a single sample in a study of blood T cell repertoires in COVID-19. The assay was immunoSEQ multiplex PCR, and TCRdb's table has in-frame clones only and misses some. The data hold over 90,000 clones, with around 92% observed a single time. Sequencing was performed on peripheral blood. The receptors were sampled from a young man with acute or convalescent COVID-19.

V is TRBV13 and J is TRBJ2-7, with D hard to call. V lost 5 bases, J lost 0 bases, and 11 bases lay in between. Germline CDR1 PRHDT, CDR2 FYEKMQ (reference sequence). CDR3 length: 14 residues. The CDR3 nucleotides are TGTGCCAGCAGCCCACGAGTTGTCTCCTACGAGCAGTACTTC. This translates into CASSPRVVSYEQYF.

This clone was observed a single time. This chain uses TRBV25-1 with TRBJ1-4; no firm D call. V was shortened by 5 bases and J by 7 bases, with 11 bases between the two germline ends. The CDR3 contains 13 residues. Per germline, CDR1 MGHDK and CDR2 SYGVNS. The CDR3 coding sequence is TGTGCCAGCAGTAAAGGGAGTATTGAAAAACTGTTTTTT. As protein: CASSKGSIEKLFF.

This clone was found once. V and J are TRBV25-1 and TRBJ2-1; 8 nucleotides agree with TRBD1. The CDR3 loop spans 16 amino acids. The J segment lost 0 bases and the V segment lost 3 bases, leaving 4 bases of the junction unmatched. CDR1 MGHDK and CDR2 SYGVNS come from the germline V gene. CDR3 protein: CASSDTGGSSYNEQFF. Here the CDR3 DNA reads TGTGCCAGCAGTGATACAGGGGGGAGCTCCTACAATGAGCAGTTCTTC.

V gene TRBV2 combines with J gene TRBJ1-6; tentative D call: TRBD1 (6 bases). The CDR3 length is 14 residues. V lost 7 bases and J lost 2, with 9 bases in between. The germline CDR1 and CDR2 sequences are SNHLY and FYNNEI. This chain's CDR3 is CASMGTTYNSPLHF. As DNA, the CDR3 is TGTGCCAGCATGGGGACAACCTATAATTCACCCCTCCACTTT.

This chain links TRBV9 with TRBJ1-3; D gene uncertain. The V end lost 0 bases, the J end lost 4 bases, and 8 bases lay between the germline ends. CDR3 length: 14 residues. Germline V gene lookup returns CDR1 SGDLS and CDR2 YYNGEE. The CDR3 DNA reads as TGTGCCAGCAGCGTAGACGCGGGAGGAAACACCATATATTTT. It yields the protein CASSVDAGGNTIYF.

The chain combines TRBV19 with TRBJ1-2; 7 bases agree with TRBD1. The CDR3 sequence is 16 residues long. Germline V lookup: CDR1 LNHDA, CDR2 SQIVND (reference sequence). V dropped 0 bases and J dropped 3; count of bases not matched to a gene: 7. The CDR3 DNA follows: TGTGCCAGTAGTATAGACCCTCGGGACAGCGACTATGGCTACACCTTC. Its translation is CASSIDPRDSDYGYTF.

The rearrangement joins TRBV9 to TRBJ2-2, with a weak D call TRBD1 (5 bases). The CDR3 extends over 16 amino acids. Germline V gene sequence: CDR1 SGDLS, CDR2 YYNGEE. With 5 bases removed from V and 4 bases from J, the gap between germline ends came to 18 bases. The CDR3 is CASSARRDPGTGELFF. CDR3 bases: TGTGCCAGCAGTGCACGCAGGGATCCGGGCACCGGGGAGCTGTTTTTT.

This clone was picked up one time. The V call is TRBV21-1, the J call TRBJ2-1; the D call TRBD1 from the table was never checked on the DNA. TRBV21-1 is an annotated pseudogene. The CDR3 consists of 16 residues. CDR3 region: CASSKFDRVFGNEQFF. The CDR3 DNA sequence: TGTGCCAGCAGCAAATTCGACAGGGTATTCGGGAATGAGCAGTTCTTC.

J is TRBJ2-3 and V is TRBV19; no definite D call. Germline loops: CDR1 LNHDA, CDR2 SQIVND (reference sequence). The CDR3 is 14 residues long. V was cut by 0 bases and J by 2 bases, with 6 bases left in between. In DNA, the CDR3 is TGTGCCAGTAGTATAGAGCTCTACACAGATACGCAGTATTTT. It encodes CASSIELYTDTQYF. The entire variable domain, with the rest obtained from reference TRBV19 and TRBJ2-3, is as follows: DGGITQSPKYLFRKEGQNVTLSCEQNLNHDAMYWYRQDPGQGLRLIYYSQIVNDFQKGDIAEGYSVSREKKESFPLTVTSAQKNPTAFYLCASSIELYTDTQYFGPGTRLTVL.

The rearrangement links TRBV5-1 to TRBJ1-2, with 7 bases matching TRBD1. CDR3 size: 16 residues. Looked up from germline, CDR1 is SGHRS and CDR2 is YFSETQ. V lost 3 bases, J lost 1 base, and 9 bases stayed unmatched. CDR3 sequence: CASSSRQGSFNYGYTF. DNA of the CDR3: TGCGCCAGCAGCTCAAGACAGGGATCATTTAACTATGGCTACACCTTC.

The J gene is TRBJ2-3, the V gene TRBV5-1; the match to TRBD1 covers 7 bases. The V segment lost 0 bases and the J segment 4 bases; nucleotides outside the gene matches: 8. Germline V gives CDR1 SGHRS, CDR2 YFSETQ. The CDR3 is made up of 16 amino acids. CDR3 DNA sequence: TGCGCCAGCAGCTTGGTCCTGACAGGGAACGCAGATACGCAGTATTTT. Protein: CASSLVLTGNADTQYF.

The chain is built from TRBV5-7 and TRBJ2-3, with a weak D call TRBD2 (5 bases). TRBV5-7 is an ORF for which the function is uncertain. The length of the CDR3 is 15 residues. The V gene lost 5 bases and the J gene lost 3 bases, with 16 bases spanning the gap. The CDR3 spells CASSYERDRTDTQYF. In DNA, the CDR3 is TGTGCCAGCAGTTATGAGAGGGATAGGACAGATACGCAGTATTTT.

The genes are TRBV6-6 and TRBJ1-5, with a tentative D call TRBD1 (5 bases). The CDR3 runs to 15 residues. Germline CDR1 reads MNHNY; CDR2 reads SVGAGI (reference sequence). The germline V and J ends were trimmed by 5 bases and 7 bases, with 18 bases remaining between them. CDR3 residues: CASSAIPREEQPQHF. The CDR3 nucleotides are TGTGCCAGCAGTGCAATACCCAGGGAGGAACAGCCCCAGCATTTT.

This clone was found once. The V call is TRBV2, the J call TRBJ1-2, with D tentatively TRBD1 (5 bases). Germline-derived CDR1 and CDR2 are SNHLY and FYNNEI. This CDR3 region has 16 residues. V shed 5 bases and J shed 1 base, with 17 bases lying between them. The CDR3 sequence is CASSHPRVMFNYGYTF. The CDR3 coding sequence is TGTGCCAGCAGTCACCCCAGGGTAATGTTTAACTATGGCTACACCTTC.

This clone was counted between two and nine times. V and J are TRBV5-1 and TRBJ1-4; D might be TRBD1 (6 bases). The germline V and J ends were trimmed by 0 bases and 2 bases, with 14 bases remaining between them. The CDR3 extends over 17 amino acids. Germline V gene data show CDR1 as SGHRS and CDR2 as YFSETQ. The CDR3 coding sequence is TGCGCCAGCAGCTTGGGCTTGGGGGCGCGTACTAATGAAAAACTGTTTTTT. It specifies CASSLGLGARTNEKLFF.

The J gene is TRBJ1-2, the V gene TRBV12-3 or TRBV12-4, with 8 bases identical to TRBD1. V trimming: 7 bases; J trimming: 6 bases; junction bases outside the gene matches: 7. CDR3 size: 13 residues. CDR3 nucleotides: TGTGCCAGCACCCGGACAGGGCTGAATGGCTACACCTTC. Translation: CASTRTGLNGYTF.

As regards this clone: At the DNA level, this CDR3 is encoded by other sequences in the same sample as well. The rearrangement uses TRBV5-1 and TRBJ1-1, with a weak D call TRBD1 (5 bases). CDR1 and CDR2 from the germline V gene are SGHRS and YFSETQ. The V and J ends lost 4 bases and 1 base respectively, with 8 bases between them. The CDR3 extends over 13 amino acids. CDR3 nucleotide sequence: TGCGCCAGCAGCCTTACAGGGAACACTGAAGCTTTCTTT. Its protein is CASSLTGNTEAFF.

The CDR3 nucleotides read TGTGCCAGCAACGTCGGACTAGAAAACACCGGGGAGCTGTTTTTT. It translates to CASNVGLENTGELFF. The chain carries TRBV11-2 and TRBJ2-2; 7 positions agree with TRBD2. Per germline, CDR1 SGHAT and CDR2 FQNNGV. V shed 7 bases and J 2 bases; nucleotides not matched to a gene: 7. This CDR3 comprises 15 residues.

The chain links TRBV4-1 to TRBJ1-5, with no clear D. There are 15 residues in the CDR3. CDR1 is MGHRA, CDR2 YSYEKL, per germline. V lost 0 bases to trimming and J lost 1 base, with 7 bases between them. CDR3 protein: CASSQERGSNQPQHF. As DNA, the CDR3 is TGCGCCAGCAGCCAAGAACGGGGAAGCAATCAGCCCCAGCATTTT.

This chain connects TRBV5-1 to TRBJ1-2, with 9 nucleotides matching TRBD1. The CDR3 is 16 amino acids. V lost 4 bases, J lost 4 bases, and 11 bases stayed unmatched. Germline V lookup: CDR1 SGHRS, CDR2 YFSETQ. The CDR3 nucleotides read TGCGCCAGCAGCCCCTCCGGGACAGGGCTTTCCTATGGCTACACCTTC. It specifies CASSPSGTGLSYGYTF.

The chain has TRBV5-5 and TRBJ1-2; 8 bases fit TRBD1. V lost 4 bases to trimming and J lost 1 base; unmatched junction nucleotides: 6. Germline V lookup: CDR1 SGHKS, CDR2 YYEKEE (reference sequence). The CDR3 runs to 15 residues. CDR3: CASSLQGALNYGYTF. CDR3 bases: TGTGCCAGCAGCCTCCAGGGGGCTCTTAACTATGGCTACACCTTC.

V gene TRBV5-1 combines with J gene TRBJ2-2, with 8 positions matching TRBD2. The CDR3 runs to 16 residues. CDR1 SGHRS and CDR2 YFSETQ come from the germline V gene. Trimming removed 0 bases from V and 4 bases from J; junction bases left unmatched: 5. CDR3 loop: CASSLVGGAGTGELFF. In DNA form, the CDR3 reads TGCGCCAGCAGCTTGGTCGGGGGGGCCGGCACCGGGGAGCTGTTTTTT.

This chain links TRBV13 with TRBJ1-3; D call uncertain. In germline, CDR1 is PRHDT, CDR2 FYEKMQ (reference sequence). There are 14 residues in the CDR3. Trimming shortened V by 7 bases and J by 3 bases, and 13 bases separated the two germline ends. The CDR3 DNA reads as TGTGCCAGCATCCCCTCAGAGGATGGAAACACCATATATTTT. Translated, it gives CASIPSEDGNTIYF.

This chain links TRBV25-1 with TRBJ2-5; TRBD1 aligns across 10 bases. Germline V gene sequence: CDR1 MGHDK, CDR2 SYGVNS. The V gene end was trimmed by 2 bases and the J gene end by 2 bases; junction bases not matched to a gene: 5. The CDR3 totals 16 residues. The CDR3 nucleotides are TGTGCCAGCAGTGAACCGGGACAGGGGAGACAAGAGACCCAGTACTTC. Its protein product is CASSEPGQGRQETQYF.

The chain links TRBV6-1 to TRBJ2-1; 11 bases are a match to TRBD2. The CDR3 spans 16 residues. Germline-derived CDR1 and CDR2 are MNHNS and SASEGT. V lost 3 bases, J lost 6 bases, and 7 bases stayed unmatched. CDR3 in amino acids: CASSDRLAGRSNEQFF. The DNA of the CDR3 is TGTGCCAGCAGTGACCGACTAGCGGGAAGGAGCAATGAGCAGTTCTTC.

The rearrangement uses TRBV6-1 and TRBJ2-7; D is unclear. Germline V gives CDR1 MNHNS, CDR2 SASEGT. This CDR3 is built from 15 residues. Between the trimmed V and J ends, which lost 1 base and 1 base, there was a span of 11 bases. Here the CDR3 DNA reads TGTGCCAGCAGTGAAGAAAGTGGAGCTTCCTACGAGCAGTACTTC. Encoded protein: CASSEESGASYEQYF.

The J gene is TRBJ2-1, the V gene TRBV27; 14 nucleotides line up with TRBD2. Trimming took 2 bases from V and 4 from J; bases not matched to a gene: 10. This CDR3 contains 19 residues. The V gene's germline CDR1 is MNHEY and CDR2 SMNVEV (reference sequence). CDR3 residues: CASSLSPRTSGRLYNEQFF. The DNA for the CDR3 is TGTGCCAGCAGTTTAAGCCCTCGGACTAGCGGGAGGCTATACAATGAGCAGTTCTTC.